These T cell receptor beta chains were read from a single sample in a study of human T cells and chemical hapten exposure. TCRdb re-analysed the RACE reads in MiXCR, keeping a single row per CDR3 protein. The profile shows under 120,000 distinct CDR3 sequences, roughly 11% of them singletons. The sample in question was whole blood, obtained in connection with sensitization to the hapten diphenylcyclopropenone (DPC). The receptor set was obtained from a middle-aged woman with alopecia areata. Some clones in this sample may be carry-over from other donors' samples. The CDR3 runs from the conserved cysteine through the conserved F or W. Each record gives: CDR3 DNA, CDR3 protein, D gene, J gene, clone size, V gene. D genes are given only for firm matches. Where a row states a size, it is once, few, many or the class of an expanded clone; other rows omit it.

cdr3_nt: TGCGCCAGCAGCCAAGATCTGTACAGGGGAGGAAACACTGAAGCTTTCTTT; cdr3_aa: CASSQDLYRGGNTEAFF; d_call: TRBD1; j_call: TRBJ1-1; clone_size: many; v_call: TRBV4-3
cdr3_nt: TGTGCCAGCAGTTACGCGGGGGCAACCCCCGATGAAAAACTGTTTTTT; cdr3_aa: CASSYAGATPDEKLFF; d_call: NA; j_call: TRBJ1-4; clone_size: many; v_call: TRBV6-5
cdr3_nt: TGTGCCAGCACTACCACGGGCACGACCCAGTACTTC; cdr3_aa: CASTTTGTTQYF; d_call: NA; j_call: TRBJ2-5; clone_size: few; v_call: TRBV12-3/TRBV12-4
cdr3_nt: TGCAGTGCTAGGGTTGGGGCGGGAGCAGATACGCAGTATTTT; cdr3_aa: CSARVGAGADTQYF; d_call: TRBD2; j_call: TRBJ2-3; clone_size: NA; v_call: TRBV20-1
cdr3_nt: TGCAGCGGACGACAGGGGGGCTCTGGAAACACCATATATTTT; cdr3_aa: CSGRQGGSGNTIYF; d_call: TRBD1; j_call: TRBJ1-3; clone_size: few; v_call: TRBV29-1
cdr3_nt: TGCGCCAGCAGCCGTGACAGCAGCTCTGGAAACACCATATATTTT; cdr3_aa: CASSRDSSSGNTIYF; d_call: NA; j_call: TRBJ1-3; clone_size: many; v_call: TRBV5-1
cdr3_nt: TGTGCCAGCAGTGACAGGATTGGAGATACGCAGTATTTT; cdr3_aa: CASSDRIGDTQYF; d_call: NA; j_call: TRBJ2-3; clone_size: few; v_call: TRBV6-4
cdr3_nt: TGTGCCAGCAGCCGGGACAGGGTCACCGGGGAGCTGTTTTTT; cdr3_aa: CASSRDRVTGELFF; d_call: TRBD1; j_call: TRBJ2-2; clone_size: many; v_call: TRBV7-6
cdr3_nt: TGTGCCAGCAGCTTAGTCAAGGGGGCTGGTTCACCCCTCCACTTT; cdr3_aa: CASSLVKGAGSPLHF; d_call: TRBD1; j_call: TRBJ1-6; clone_size: many; v_call: TRBV7-2
cdr3_nt: TGTGCCAGCAGTTTGCTCCAGGGCACGTACAATGAGCAGTTCTTC; cdr3_aa: CASSLLQGTYNEQFF; d_call: NA; j_call: TRBJ2-1; clone_size: NA; v_call: TRBV12-3/TRBV12-4
cdr3_nt: TGTGCCAGCAGTCGACCGGGACTAGCGGGCTCCTACGAGCAGTACTTC; cdr3_aa: CASSRPGLAGSYEQYF; d_call: TRBD2; j_call: TRBJ2-7; clone_size: few; v_call: TRBV27
cdr3_nt: TGCAGTGCTCTGACAGTTTCTGGGGCCAACGTCCTGACTTTC; cdr3_aa: CSALTVSGANVLTF; d_call: NA; j_call: TRBJ2-6; clone_size: NA; v_call: TRBV20-1
cdr3_nt: TGCACAGCCACTGAAGCTTTCTTT; cdr3_aa: CTATEAFF; d_call: NA; j_call: TRBJ1-1; clone_size: many; v_call: TRBV29-1
cdr3_nt: TGTGCCAGCAGCTTGCTGACGGTTCAAGACATTCAGTACTTC; cdr3_aa: CASSLLTVQDIQYF; d_call: NA; j_call: TRBJ2-4; clone_size: many; v_call: TRBV5-8
cdr3_nt: TGCAGTGCTAGAGATCAGGGACAGGGGCCGCATTTT; cdr3_aa: CSARDQGQGPHF; d_call: TRBD1; j_call: TRBJ1-5; clone_size: many; v_call: TRBV20-1
cdr3_nt: TGTGCCAGCAGCTTAGAACCGGGACTAGCCTGGGATACGCAGTATTTT; cdr3_aa: CASSLEPGLAWDTQYF; d_call: TRBD2; j_call: TRBJ2-3; clone_size: NA; v_call: TRBV11-2
cdr3_nt: TGCAGTGCTAGAGGCCGGGACAGGGGAGGCGGCACAGATACGCAGTATTTT; cdr3_aa: CSARGRDRGGGTDTQYF; d_call: TRBD1; j_call: TRBJ2-3; clone_size: few; v_call: TRBV20-1
cdr3_nt: TGCAGTGCTACGTCCCCAGGGGATGAGCAGTACTTC; cdr3_aa: CSATSPGDEQYF; d_call: NA; j_call: TRBJ2-7; clone_size: many; v_call: TRBV20-1
cdr3_nt: TGTGCCAGCAGTCACAGACAGAGCTCCTACAATGAGCAGTTCTTC; cdr3_aa: CASSHRQSSYNEQFF; d_call: NA; j_call: TRBJ2-1; clone_size: NA; v_call: TRBV6-6
cdr3_nt: TGCGCCAGCAGCTTGGGCGGACTAGCGAGGAACAATGAGCAGTTCTTC; cdr3_aa: CASSLGGLARNNEQFF; d_call: TRBD2; j_call: TRBJ2-1; clone_size: NA; v_call: TRBV5-1
cdr3_nt: TGTGCCAGCAGCTTAGTACGGGGGTCCGAGCAGTACTTC; cdr3_aa: CASSLVRGSEQYF; d_call: NA; j_call: TRBJ2-7; clone_size: many; v_call: TRBV7-8
cdr3_nt: TGTGCCAGCAGCCCACCCCACGCGACCCAGTACTTC; cdr3_aa: CASSPPHATQYF; d_call: NA; j_call: TRBJ2-5; clone_size: NA; v_call: TRBV7-8
cdr3_nt: TGTGCCAGCAGCTTAGTCGGAGGCGGCTCCTACAATGAGCAGTTCTTC; cdr3_aa: CASSLVGGGSYNEQFF; d_call: NA; j_call: TRBJ2-1; clone_size: many; v_call: TRBV7-2
cdr3_nt: TGCAGTGCTAAGTCCAACCCGGGGAGCGGGGAGCTGTTTTTT; cdr3_aa: CSAKSNPGSGELFF; d_call: NA; j_call: TRBJ2-2; clone_size: NA; v_call: TRBV20-1
cdr3_nt: TGTGCCTGGAAGAAAGGCCCGGGGAATAATGAGCAGTTCTTC; cdr3_aa: CAWKKGPGNNEQFF; d_call: NA; j_call: TRBJ2-1; clone_size: few; v_call: TRBV30
cdr3_nt: TGTGCCAGCAGTTTCGGGCCAACACGGGGGTCACCCCTCCACTTT; cdr3_aa: CASSFGPTRGSPLHF; d_call: NA; j_call: TRBJ1-6; clone_size: many; v_call: TRBV12-3/TRBV12-4
cdr3_nt: TGTGCCAGCAGACGGGACAGGGGGGGAGTCACTGAAGCTTTCTTT; cdr3_aa: CASRRDRGGVTEAFF; d_call: TRBD1; j_call: TRBJ1-1; clone_size: NA; v_call: TRBV6-2/TRBV6-3
cdr3_nt: TGCAGTGCTCGAGGTCCGAACCGAGAAAAACTGTTTTTT; cdr3_aa: CSARGPNREKLFF; d_call: NA; j_call: TRBJ1-4; clone_size: few; v_call: TRBV20-1
cdr3_nt: TGTGCCAGCAGCTTTAAAGGGACGGTTGGAAACACCATATATTTT; cdr3_aa: CASSFKGTVGNTIYF; d_call: NA; j_call: TRBJ1-3; clone_size: NA; v_call: TRBV5-4
cdr3_nt: TGTGCCAGCAGTTCCAGGACTAGCGGGGGTTACGAGCAGTACTTC; cdr3_aa: CASSSRTSGGYEQYF; d_call: TRBD2; j_call: TRBJ2-7; clone_size: few; v_call: TRBV6-2/TRBV6-3
cdr3_nt: TGTGCCAGCAGCTCCGGACAGGAAAACATTCAGTACTTC; cdr3_aa: CASSSGQENIQYF; d_call: TRBD1; j_call: TRBJ2-4; clone_size: many; v_call: TRBV11-2
cdr3_nt: TGTGCCAGTAGTATAGGGGGAGGGGAAGAGACCCAGTACTTC; cdr3_aa: CASSIGGGEETQYF; d_call: TRBD2; j_call: TRBJ2-5; clone_size: few; v_call: TRBV19
cdr3_nt: TGTGCCAGCAGCATGACCGGGACAGGACTGACGGATACGCAGTATTTT; cdr3_aa: CASSMTGTGLTDTQYF; d_call: TRBD1; j_call: TRBJ2-3; clone_size: many; v_call: TRBV6-1
cdr3_nt: TGCAGTGCTAGAGATCCTGGGACAGGGAAAGATACGCAGTATTTT; cdr3_aa: CSARDPGTGKDTQYF; d_call: TRBD1; j_call: TRBJ2-3; clone_size: few; v_call: TRBV20-1
cdr3_nt: TGCAGTGCTAGACGGCTAGCGGGCGCTTACTACGAGCAGTACTTC; cdr3_aa: CSARRLAGAYYEQYF; d_call: TRBD2; j_call: TRBJ2-7; clone_size: many; v_call: TRBV20-1
cdr3_nt: TGTGCCAGCAGTTCCAATTATCAGCCCCAGCATTTT; cdr3_aa: CASSSNYQPQHF; d_call: NA; j_call: TRBJ1-5; clone_size: NA; v_call: TRBV28
cdr3_nt: TGTGCTAGCAGCTTAGGGCTAGCGGGGGCCCTGCTGGATACGCAGTATTTT; cdr3_aa: CASSLGLAGALLDTQYF; d_call: TRBD2; j_call: TRBJ2-3; clone_size: many; v_call: TRBV7-7